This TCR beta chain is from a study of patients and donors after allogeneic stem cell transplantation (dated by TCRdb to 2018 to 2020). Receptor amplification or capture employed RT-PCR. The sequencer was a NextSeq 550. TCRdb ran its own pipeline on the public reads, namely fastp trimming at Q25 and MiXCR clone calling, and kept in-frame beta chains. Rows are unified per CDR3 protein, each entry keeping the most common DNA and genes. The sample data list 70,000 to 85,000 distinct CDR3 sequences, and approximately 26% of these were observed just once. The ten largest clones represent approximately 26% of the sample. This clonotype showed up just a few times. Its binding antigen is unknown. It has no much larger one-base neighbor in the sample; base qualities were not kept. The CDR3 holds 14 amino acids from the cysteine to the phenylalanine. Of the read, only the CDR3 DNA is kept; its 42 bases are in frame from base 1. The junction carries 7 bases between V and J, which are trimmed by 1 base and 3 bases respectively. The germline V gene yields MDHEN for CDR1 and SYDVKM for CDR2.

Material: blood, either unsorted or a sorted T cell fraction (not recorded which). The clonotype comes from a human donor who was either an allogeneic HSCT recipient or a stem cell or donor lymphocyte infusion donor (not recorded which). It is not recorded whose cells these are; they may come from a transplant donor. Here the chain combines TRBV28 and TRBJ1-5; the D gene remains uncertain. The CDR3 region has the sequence CASSLFGSNQPQHF. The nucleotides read TGTGCCAGCAGTTTATTTGGGTCCAATCAGCCCCAGCATTTT.